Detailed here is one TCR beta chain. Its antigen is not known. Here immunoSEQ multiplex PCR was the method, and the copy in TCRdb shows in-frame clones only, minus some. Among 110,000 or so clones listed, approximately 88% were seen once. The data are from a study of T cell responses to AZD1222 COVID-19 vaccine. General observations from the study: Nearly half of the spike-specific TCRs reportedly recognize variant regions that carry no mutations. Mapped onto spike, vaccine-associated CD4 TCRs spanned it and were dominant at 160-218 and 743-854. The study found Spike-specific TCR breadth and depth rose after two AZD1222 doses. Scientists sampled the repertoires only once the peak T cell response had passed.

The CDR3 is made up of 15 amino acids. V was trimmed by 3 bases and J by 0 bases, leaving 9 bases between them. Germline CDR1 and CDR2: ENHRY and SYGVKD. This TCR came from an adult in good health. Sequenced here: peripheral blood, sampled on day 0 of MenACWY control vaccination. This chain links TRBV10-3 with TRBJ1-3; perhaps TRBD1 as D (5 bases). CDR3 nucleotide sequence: TGTGCCATCAGTGAAGGGCAGGGCTCTGGAAACACCATATATTTT. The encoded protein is CAISEGQGSGNTIYF.